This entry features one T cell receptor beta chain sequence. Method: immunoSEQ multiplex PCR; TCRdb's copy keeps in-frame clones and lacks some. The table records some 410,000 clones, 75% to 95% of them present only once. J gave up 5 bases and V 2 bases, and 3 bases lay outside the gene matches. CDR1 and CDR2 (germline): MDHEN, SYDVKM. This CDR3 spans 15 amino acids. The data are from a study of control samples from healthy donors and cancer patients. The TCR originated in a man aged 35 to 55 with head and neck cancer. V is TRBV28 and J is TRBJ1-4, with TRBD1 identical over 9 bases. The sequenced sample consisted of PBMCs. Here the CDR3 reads CASSLHRGRNEKLFF. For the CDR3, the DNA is TGTGCCAGCAGTTTACACAGGGGGCGGAATGAAAAACTGTTTTTT.